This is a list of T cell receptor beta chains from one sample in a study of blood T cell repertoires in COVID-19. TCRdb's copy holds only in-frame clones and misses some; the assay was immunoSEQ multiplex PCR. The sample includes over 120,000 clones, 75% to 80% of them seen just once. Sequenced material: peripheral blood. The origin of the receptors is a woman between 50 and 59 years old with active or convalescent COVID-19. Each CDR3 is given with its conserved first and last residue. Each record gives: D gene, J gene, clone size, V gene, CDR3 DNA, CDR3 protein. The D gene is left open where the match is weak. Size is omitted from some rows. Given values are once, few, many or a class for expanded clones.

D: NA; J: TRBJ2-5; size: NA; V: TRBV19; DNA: TGTGCCAGTAGTATGAGGCAGGGGGGCTCAACCCGCTCGCTCCAAGAGACCCAGTACTTC; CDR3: CASSMRQGGSTRSLQETQYF
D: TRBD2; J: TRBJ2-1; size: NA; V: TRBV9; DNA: TGTGCCAGCACACCGGGACTAGCATCCAATGAGCAGTTCTTC; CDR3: CASTPGLASNEQFF
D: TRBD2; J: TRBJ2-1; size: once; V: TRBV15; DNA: TGTGCCCCCAGCAGAGAGCGGGGGGGGCGGGAGGACGACCATGAGCAGTTCTTC; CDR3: CAPSRERGGREDDHEQFF
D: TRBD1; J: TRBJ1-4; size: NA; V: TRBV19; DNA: TGTGCCAGTAGTCCCCAGGGGGCCGCTAATGAAAAACTGTTTTTT; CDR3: CASSPQGAANEKLFF
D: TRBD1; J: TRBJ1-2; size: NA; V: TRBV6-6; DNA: TGTGCCAGCAGTTACCTCAGGGGGCGAACGGAGGGCTACACCTTC; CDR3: CASSYLRGRTEGYTF
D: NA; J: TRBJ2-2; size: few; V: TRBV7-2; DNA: TGTGCCAGCAGCTTAGACCGGGTTTACGGCGGGGAGCTGTTTTTT; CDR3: CASSLDRVYGGELFF
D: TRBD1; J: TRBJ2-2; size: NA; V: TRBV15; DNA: TGTGCCACCAGCAGAGATGGAGCGGACAGGGGGAACACCGGGGAGCTGTTTTTT; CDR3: CATSRDGADRGNTGELFF
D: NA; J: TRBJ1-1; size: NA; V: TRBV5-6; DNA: TGTGCCAGCAGCCTAGACCAGGGGCGGACTGAAGCTTTCTTT; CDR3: CASSLDQGRTEAFF
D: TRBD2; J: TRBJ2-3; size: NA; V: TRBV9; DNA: TGTGCCAGCAGCGTAGCTAGCGGGGGGCTGGATACGCAGTATTTT; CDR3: CASSVASGGLDTQYF
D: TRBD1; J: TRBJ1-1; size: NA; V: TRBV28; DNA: TGTGCCAGCAGTACCCCAGGGGGCACGGCTTTCTTT; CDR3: CASSTPGGTAFF
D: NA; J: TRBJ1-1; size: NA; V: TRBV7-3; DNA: TGTGCCAGCAGCACGCAGGGGCCCGGAGCTCGGAACACTGAAGCTTTCTTT; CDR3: CASSTQGPGARNTEAFF
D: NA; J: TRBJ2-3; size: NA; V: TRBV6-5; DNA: TGTGCCAGCAGCTCGGAGGATACGCAGTATTTT; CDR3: CASSSEDTQYF
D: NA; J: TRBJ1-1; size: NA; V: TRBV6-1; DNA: TGTGCCAGCAGTGAAGTACAGTCTTCTGAAGCTTTCTTT; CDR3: CASSEVQSSEAFF
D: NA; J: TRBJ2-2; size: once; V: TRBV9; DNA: TGTGCCAGCAGCGGGAGGGGGCACGATGGCGGGGAGCTGTTTTTT; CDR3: CASSGRGHDGGELFF
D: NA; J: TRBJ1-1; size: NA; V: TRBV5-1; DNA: TGCGCCAGCAGCTTGGGGGGCGCGGCTGGAAAAACTGAAGCTTTCTTT; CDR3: CASSLGGAAGKTEAFF
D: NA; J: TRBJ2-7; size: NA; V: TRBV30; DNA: TGTGCCTGGAGTGGAGGGGGGGGGCCCGTCGAGCAGTACTTC; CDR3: CAWSGGGGPVEQYF
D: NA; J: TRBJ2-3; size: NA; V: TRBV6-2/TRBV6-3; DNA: TGTGCCAGCAGTTACTCGGGGAGGTCAGATACGCAGTATTTT; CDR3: CASSYSGRSDTQYF
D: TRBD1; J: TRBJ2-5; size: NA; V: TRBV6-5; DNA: TGTGCCAGCATCGGGGACAGGATAGAAGAGACCCAGTACTTC; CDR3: CASIGDRIEETQYF
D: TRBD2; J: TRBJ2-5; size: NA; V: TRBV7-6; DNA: TGTGCCAGCAGCTTTAACCCCGGGGGGGGCCCCCAAGAGACCCAGTACTTC; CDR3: CASSFNPGGGPQETQYF
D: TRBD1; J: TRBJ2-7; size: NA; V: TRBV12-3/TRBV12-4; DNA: TGTGCCAGCAGGCGGACAGGGTCCTACGAGCAGTACTTC; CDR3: CASRRTGSYEQYF
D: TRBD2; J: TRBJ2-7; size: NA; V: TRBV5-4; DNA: TGTGCCAGCACCTGGGGGGGAGCGGCGGGCAACGAGCAGTACTTC; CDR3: CASTWGGAAGNEQYF
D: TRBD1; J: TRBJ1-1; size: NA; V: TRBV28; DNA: TGTGCCAGCAGTCCCCCCGGACAGGGGCGTGAAGCTTTCTTT; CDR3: CASSPPGQGREAFF
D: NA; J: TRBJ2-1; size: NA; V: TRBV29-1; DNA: TGCAGCGTTGAAGAGAGAAGCAGGGTCAATGAGCAGTTCTTC; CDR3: CSVEERSRVNEQFF
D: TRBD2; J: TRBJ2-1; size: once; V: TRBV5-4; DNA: TGTGCCAGCAGCTCTCCAGGACTAGCGGGCACCAATGAGCAGTTCTTC; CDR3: CASSSPGLAGTNEQFF
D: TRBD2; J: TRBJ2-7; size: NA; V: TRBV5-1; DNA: TGCGCCAGCAGCCCGGGACTAGCGGGAGCAAGCGAGCAGTACTTC; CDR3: CASSPGLAGASEQYF
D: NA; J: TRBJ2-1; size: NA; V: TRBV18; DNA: TGTGCCAGCTCACCCCGGACACGGCTCGACAATGAGCAGTTCTTC; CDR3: CASSPRTRLDNEQFF
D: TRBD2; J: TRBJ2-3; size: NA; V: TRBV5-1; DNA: TGCGCCAGCAGCTTGGAGACTAGCGGAAGCACAGATACGCAGTATTTT; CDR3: CASSLETSGSTDTQYF
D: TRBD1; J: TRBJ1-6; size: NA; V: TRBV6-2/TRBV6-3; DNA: TGTGCCAGCAGCAGGACAGGGAACAATTCACCCCTCCACTTT; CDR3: CASSRTGNNSPLHF
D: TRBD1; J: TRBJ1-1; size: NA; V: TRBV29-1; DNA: TGCAGCGTTGGGGGACCCCGGGACAGGGGCGGCACTGAAGCTTTCTTT; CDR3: CSVGGPRDRGGTEAFF
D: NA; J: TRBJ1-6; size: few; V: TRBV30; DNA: TGTGCCTGGAGCCCGACGGCTGGAAGGGGACCCCTCCACTTT; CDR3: CAWSPTAGRGPLHF
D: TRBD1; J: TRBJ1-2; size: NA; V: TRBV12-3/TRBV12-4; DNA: TGTGCCAGCTGGGGACAGTCTCTCGATGGCTACACCTTC; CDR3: CASWGQSLDGYTF
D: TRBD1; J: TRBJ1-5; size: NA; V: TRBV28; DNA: TGTGCCAGCAGGACAGGGGGCAATCAGCCCCAGCATTTT; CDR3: CASRTGGNQPQHF
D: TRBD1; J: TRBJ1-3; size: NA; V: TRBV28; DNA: TGTGCCAGCAGCGTTTGGGGAGACAGGGTCTCTGGAAACACCATATATTTT; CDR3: CASSVWGDRVSGNTIYF
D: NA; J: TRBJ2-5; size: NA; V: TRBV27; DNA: TGTGCCAGCAGAAGACGGGGGGAGACCCAGTACTTC; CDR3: CASRRRGETQYF
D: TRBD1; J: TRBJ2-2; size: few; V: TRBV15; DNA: TGTGCCACCAGCAGAGGCCCCGGGGGACAGGGGGCAAGCGGGGAGCTGTTTTTT; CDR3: CATSRGPGGQGASGELFF
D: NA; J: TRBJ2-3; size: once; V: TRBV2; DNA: TGTGCCAGCAGTGAAACTAGGCGGAGCACAGATACGCAGTATTTT; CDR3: CASSETRRSTDTQYF
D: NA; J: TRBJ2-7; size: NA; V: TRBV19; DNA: TGTGCCAGTAGTATCCGGGAGAAGGGTTCCTACGAGCAGTACTTC; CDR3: CASSIREKGSYEQYF
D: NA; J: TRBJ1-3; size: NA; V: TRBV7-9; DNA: TGTGCCAGCAGCTTATCCCTCACCTACTCTGGAAACACCATATATTTT; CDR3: CASSLSLTYSGNTIYF
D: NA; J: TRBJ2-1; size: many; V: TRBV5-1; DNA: TGCGCCAGCAGTCCACTTTCAGGTGAGCAGTTCTTC; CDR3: CASSPLSGEQFF
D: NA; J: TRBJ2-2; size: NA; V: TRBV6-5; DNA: TGTGCCAGCAGTTACGAACGGGCCGGGGAGCTGTTTTTT; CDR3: CASSYERAGELFF
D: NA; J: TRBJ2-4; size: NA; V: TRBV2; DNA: TGTGCCAGCAGGGGTACAGGAGCTCTAGCCAAAAACATTCAGTACTTC; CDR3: CASRGTGALAKNIQYF
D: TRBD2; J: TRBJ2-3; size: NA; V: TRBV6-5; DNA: TGTGCCACCGAGGGTCCGGGAGGGAACACAGATACGCAGTATTTT; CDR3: CATEGPGGNTDTQYF
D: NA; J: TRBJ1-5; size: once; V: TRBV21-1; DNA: TGTGCCAGCAGCAAAGGGAGCGAGCCCCAGCATTTT; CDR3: CASSKGSEPQHF
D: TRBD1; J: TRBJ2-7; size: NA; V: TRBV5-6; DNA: TGTGCCAGCAGCACCAGGACAGGTGGCTCCTACGAGCAGTACTTC; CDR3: CASSTRTGGSYEQYF
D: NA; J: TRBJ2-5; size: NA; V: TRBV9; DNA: TGTGCCAGCAGCGTAGGAGTCCATCCCCAAGAGACCCAGTACTTC; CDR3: CASSVGVHPQETQYF
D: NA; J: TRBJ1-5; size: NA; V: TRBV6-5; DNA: TGTGCCAGCAGCCGACAGGTCCGTTCTCCCCAGCATTTT; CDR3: CASSRQVRSPQHF
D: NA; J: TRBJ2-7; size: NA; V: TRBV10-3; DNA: TGTGCCATCAGATCGGACCTTAGCGGCTACGAGCAGTACTTC; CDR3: CAIRSDLSGYEQYF
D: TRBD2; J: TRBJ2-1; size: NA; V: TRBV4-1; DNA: TGCGCCAGCACGCCAAGTTTCCTAGCGGGAGCGAATGAGCAGTTCTTC; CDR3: CASTPSFLAGANEQFF
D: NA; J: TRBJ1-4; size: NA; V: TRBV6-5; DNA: TGTGCCAGCAGTCGCCTTAGCGCAGTTCAGGAAAAACTGTTTTTT; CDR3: CASSRLSAVQEKLFF
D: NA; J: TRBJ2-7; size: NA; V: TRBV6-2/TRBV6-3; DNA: TGTGCCAGCAGCCACACCTACGAGCAGTACTTC; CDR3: CASSHTYEQYF